These 21 T cell receptor beta chains came from one sample sequenced in a study of cytotoxic CD8 clonotypes in ibrutinib-treated CLL. Assay: immunoSEQ multiplex PCR; the TCRdb copy retains only in-frame clones and omits some. The sample consists of 20,000 to 30,000 clones, 55% to 70% of them appearing once. Source: PBMCs, taken at disease progression, from a patient treated with ibrutinib. These receptors all stem from a human donor with chronic lymphocytic leukemia.

This chain joins TRBV4-1 and TRBJ1-1; D is unresolved. Germline CDR1 MGHRA, CDR2 YSYEKL. V gave up 0 bases and J gave up 5 bases, with 13 bases separating them. This CDR3 is 15 amino acids long. The CDR3 protein is CASSQDGIGRTEAFF. The CDR3, as DNA: TGCGCCAGCAGCCAAGATGGGATAGGGAGGACTGAAGCTTTCTTT.

This chain connects TRBV19 to TRBJ1-4; D uncertain. CDR1 is LNHDA and CDR2 is SQIVND in the germline V gene (reference sequence). Trimming removed 1 base from V and 0 bases from J, with 6 bases in between. The CDR3 is 15 residues long. CDR3 amino acids: CASSIGRTTNEKLFF. In DNA form, the CDR3 reads TGTGCCAGTAGTATAGGAAGGACAACTAATGAAAAACTGTTTTTT. Based on the CDR3 plus reference TRBV19 and TRBJ1-4, the full variable domain is DGGITQSPKYLFRKEGQNVTLSCEQNLNHDAMYWYRQDPGQGLRLIYYSQIVNDFQKGDIAEGYSVSREKKESFPLTVTSAQKNPTAFYLCASSIGRTTNEKLFFGSGTQLSVL.

V usage is TRBV11-2 and J usage is TRBJ2-7, with D possibly TRBD2 on 5 matching bases. Germline values: CDR1 SGHAT, CDR2 FQNNGV. Deletions cut 1 base from V and 7 bases from J, with 20 bases between. The CDR3 is 16 residues long. Written as DNA, the CDR3 is TGTGCCAGCAGCTTAGTTGCAGCGGCCCACGGTAAGGAGCAGTACTTC. Protein sequence: CASSLVAAAHGKEQYF.

This clone occurred a few times. The rearrangement links TRBV6-6 to TRBJ1-1, with 9 nucleotides matching TRBD1. Germline V gene data show CDR1 as MNHNY and CDR2 as SVGAGI (reference sequence). V lost 2 bases and J lost 4; bases outside the gene matches: 8. The length of the CDR3 is 16 residues. The CDR3 DNA reads as TGTGCCAGCAGTTACGGCACAGGGGGCATAGCCACTGAAGCTTTCTTT. It translates to CASSYGTGGIATEAFF.

This clone was seen a few times. The chain carries TRBV7-3 and TRBJ1-6, with 10 bases identical to TRBD1. Germline V gene data show CDR1 as SGHTA and CDR2 as FQGTGA. V lost 5 bases, J lost 10 bases, and 8 bases stayed unmatched. The CDR3 has 15 residues. The CDR3 is CASSQTGGAGSPLHF. The CDR3 DNA is TGTGCCAGCAGCCAGACAGGGGGCGCCGGGTCACCCCTCCACTTT.

The V and J genes are TRBV19 and TRBJ2-3, with TRBD2 matching over 7 bases. The CDR3 is 14 amino acids. The germline V gene encodes CDR1 LNHDA and CDR2 SQIVND (reference sequence). Trimming removed 7 bases from V and 5 bases from J; junction bases left unmatched: 9. In nucleotides, the CDR3 is TGTGCCAGTAAGGGAGCGGGGACTGGAGATACGCAGTATTTT. Encoded protein: CASKGAGTGDTQYF.

This clone occurred a few times. This chain links TRBV7-9 with TRBJ2-7; D may be TRBD1 or TRBD2 (5 bases each). V lost 5 bases to trimming and J lost 2 bases, with 16 bases between them. Germline V gene data show CDR1 as SEHNR and CDR2 as FQNEAQ (reference sequence). This CDR3 has 15 amino acids. The CDR3 DNA reads TGTGCCAGCAGCCTCCCCCCCACGGGGCCCTACGAGCAGTACTTC. It encodes CASSLPPTGPYEQYF.

V is TRBV4-1 and J is TRBJ2-7; 9 bases are shared with TRBD1. With V trimmed by 1 base and J by 4 bases, 5 bases remained unmatched. Germline values: CDR1 MGHRA, CDR2 YSYEKL. CDR3 length: 15 amino acids. The CDR3 DNA reads as TGCGCCAGCAGCCAAGGGGACAGGGTATTATACGAGCAGTACTTC. Translation gives CASSQGDRVLYEQYF.

This rearrangement joins TRBV13 to TRBJ2-5; D ambiguous. Germline CDR1 is PRHDT and CDR2 is FYEKMQ (reference sequence). The CDR3 has 12 residues. V was shortened by 0 bases and J by 3 bases, with 2 bases between the two germline ends. The CDR3 DNA follows: TGTGCCAGCAGCTTAGGCGAAGAGACCCAGTACTTC. Translation gives CASSLGEETQYF.

This clone was recorded only once. This chain joins TRBV19 and TRBJ1-1; tentative D call: TRBD1 (6 bases). Looked up from germline, CDR1 is LNHDA and CDR2 is SQIVND (reference sequence). CDR3 length equals 15 residues. The V end was cut by 1 base, the J end by 1 base, with 10 bases between. CDR3 amino acids: CASSIVETGNTEAFF. The DNA for the CDR3 is TGTGCCAGTAGTATAGTGGAGACAGGGAACACTGAAGCTTTCTTT.

This clone was counted a single time. This chain uses TRBV27 with TRBJ2-3; tentatively, D is TRBD1 or TRBD2 (5 bases each). CDR3 length: 15 amino acids. Trimming removed 6 bases at V and 1 base at J, with 14 bases between. Germline V lookup: CDR1 MNHEY, CDR2 SMNVEV (reference sequence). The CDR3 region is CASSLRGTRTDTQYF. CDR3 sequence (DNA): TGTGCCAGCAGCCTCAGAGGGACGCGCACAGATACGCAGTATTTT.

This chain links TRBV19 with TRBJ2-7; 9 bases map to TRBD1. This CDR3 comprises 12 residues. V lost 9 bases to trimming and J lost 4 bases; unmatched junction nucleotides: 4. Per germline, CDR1 LNHDA and CDR2 SQIVND (reference sequence). CDR3 bases: TGTGCCAGCTCGGACAGGGGTTACGAGCAGTACTTC. Protein: CASSDRGYEQYF. The variable domain in full, with the rest retrieved from reference TRBV19 and TRBJ2-7, is DGGITQSPKYLFRKEGQNVTLSCEQNLNHDAMYWYRQDPGQGLRLIYYSQIVNDFQKGDIAEGYSVSREKKESFPLTVTSAQKNPTAFYLCASSDRGYEQYFGPGTRLTVT.

The V and J genes are TRBV4-2 and TRBJ2-7; 12 bases agree with TRBD2. With 4 bases clipped from V and 2 bases from J, the junction kept 6 bases outside the gene matches. Germline loops: CDR1 LGHNA, CDR2 YNFKEQ. The length of the CDR3 is 16 residues. The CDR3 region has the DNA TGTGCCAGCAGCCGAGAACTAGCGGGGGGCACCTACGAGCAGTACTTC. This sequence encodes CASSRELAGGTYEQYF.

The V and J genes are TRBV11-2 and TRBJ2-7; D might be TRBD2 (5 bases). The CDR3 runs to 12 residues. The germline V and J ends were trimmed by 5 bases and 6 bases, with 11 bases remaining between them. CDR1 is SGHAT and CDR2 is FQNNGV in the germline V gene. Here the CDR3 reads CASSARTVEQYF. The DNA for the CDR3 is TGTGCCAGCAGCGCCCGGACTGTCGAGCAGTACTTC.

V gene TRBV2 combines with J gene TRBJ2-7, with TRBD2 as a possible D gene (6 bases). This CDR3 comprises 14 residues. The germline gives CDR1 SNHLY, CDR2 FYNNEI. V gave up 7 bases and J gave up 1 base, with 14 bases separating them. CDR3 in amino acids: CASKVGGGSYEQYF. CDR3 sequence (DNA): TGTGCCAGCAAGGTGGGGGGTGGGTCCTACGAGCAGTACTTC.

By share, this clone counts as medium-sized. The V call is TRBV6-1, the J call TRBJ1-1; 7 nucleotides align to TRBD1. With V trimmed by 9 bases and J by 1 base, 8 bases remained unmatched. This CDR3 is built from 14 residues. CDR1 and CDR2 (germline): MNHNS, SASEGT. The CDR3 DNA sequence: TGTGCCAGTATATCAGGGGGGACGAACACTGAAGCTTTCTTT. Translation gives CASISGGTNTEAFF.

This clone was seen only a few times. The chain joins TRBV19 to TRBJ1-1; TRBD1 is a possible D gene (6 bases). The CDR3 length is 18 residues. CDR1 is LNHDA and CDR2 is SQIVND in the germline V gene (reference sequence). V was clipped by 8 bases and J by 4 bases, with 29 bases between them. The CDR3 is CASPVSPRWAGDTTEAFF. The CDR3 DNA is TGTGCCAGTCCCGTCTCACCAAGGTGGGCAGGGGATACCACTGAAGCTTTCTTT.

This clone showed up just a few times. The chain has TRBV7-2 and TRBJ2-7; D assignment may be TRBD1 or TRBD2 (5 bases each). CDR1 and CDR2 (germline): SGHTA, FQGNSA. This CDR3 is 15 amino acids long. Between the trimmed V and J ends, which lost 2 bases and 5 bases, there was a span of 16 bases. The CDR3 DNA sequence: TGTGCCAGCAGCTTACAAGGGACCCTCGGCCACGAGCAGTACTTC. As protein: CASSLQGTLGHEQYF.

There are many counts of this clone. The CDR3 nucleotides are TGTGCCAGCAGCTTAGTTGGGCCAGGGGCTGAAGCTTTCTTT. This gives the protein CASSLVGPGAEAFF. This chain joins TRBV11-2 and TRBJ1-1, with a weak D call TRBD1 (6 bases). The CDR3 is 14 residues long. V gave up 1 base and J gave up 6 bases, with 12 bases separating them. Germline V gene sequence: CDR1 SGHAT, CDR2 FQNNGV.

The rearrangement links TRBV10-3 to TRBJ2-7, with D hard to call. The V gene lost 4 bases and the J gene lost 0 bases, with 7 bases spanning the gap. This CDR3 comprises 13 residues. Germline CDR1 is ENHRY and CDR2 is SYGVKD. The CDR3 spells CAISGRLSYEQYF. In DNA form, the CDR3 reads TGTGCCATCAGTGGCCGGCTCTCCTACGAGCAGTACTTC.

This chain joins TRBV15 and TRBJ1-5; D possibly corresponds to TRBD1 (5 bases). The length of the CDR3 is 19 residues. Trimming stripped 0 bases from V and 0 bases from J, with 18 bases between. Germline-derived CDR1 and CDR2 are LNHNV and YYDKDF (reference sequence). The CDR3 coding sequence is TGTGCCACCAGCAGAGATAGAGAGAGACAGACGAGTAGCAATCAGCCCCAGCATTTT. This sequence encodes CATSRDRERQTSSNQPQHF.